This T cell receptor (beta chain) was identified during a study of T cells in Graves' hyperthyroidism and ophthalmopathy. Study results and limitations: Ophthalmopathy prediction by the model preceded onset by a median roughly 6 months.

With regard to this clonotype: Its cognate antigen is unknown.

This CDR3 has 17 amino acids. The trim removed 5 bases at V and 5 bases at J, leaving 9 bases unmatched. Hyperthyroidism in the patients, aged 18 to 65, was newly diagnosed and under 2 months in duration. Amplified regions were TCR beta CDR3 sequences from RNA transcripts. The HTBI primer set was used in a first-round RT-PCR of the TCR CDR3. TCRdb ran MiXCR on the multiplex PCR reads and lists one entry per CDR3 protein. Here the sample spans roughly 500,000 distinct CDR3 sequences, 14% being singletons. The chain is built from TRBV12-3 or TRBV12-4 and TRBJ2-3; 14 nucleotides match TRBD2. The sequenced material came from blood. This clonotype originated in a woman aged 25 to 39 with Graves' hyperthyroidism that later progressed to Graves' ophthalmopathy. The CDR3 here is CASSQRLAGGPKDTQYF. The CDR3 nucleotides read TGTGCCAGCAGTCAACGACTAGCGGGAGGGCCAAAAGATACGCAGTATTTT.